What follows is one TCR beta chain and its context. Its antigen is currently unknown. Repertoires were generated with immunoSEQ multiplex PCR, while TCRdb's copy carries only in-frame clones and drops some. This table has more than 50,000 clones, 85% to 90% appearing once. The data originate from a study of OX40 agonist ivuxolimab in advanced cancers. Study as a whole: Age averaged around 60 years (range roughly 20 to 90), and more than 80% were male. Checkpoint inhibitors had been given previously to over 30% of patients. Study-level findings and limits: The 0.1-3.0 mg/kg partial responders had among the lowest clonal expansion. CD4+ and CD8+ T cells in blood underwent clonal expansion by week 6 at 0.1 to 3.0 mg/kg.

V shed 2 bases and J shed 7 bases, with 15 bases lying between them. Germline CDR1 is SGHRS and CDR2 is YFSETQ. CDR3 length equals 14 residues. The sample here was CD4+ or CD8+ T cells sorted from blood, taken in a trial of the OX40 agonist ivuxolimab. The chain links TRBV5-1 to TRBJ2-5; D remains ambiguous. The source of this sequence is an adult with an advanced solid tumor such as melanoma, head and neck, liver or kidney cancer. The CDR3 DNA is TGCGCCAGCAGCTTATTAGGACCGCTCGGGACCCAGTACTTC. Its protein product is CASSLLGPLGTQYF.